This T cell receptor (beta chain) was observed in a study of cytomegalovirus exposure and HLA in healthy donors. The CDR3 loop spans 13 amino acids. CDR1 is SSHAT and CDR2 is FNYEAQ in the germline V gene (reference sequence). 60 Vbeta and 13 Jbeta primers were used in PCR. TCRdb keeps only in-frame clones here, not all; method: immunoSEQ multiplex PCR. Of hundreds of thousands of clones listed, around four fifths are singletons. Whole-study findings and limits: Specificity of a few CMV-associated chains for CMV antigens was verified in vitro.

Comment on this clone: The antigen remains unidentified. The junction shows a germline mismatch at one end, possibly a read error.

The chain recombines TRBV7-7 with TRBJ1-2; unclear D gene. This TCR came from a woman aged 40 to 49 in good health and CMV-seronegative. The sample comprised PBMCs. The CDR3 DNA reads as TGTGCTAGCAGCTGGGGAGGGAGATGGGGCTACACCTTC. This translates into CASSWGGRWGYTF. Based on the CDR3 plus reference TRBV7-7 and TRBJ1-2, the full variable domain is GAGVSQSPRYKVTKRGQDVTLRCDPISSHATLYWYQQALGQGPEFLTYFNYEAQPDKSGLPSDRFSAERPEGSISTLTIQRTEQRDSAMYRCASSWGGRWGYTFGSGTRLTVV.